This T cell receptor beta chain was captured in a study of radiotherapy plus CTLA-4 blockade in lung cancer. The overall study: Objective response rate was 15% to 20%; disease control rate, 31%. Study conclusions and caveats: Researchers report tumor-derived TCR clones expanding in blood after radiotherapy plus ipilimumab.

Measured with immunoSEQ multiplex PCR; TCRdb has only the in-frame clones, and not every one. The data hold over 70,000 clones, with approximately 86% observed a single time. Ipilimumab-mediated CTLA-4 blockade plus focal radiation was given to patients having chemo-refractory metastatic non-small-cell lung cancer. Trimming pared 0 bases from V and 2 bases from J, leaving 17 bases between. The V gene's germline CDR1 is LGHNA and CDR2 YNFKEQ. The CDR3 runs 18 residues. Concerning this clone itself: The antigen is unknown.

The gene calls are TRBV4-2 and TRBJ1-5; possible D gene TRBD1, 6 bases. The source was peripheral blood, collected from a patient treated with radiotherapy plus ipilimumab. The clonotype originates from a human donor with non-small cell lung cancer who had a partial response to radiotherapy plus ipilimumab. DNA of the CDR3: TGTGCCAGCAGCCAAGATTGGAGACAGGACTCCGGCAATCAGCCCCAGCATTTT. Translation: CASSQDWRQDSGNQPQHF.